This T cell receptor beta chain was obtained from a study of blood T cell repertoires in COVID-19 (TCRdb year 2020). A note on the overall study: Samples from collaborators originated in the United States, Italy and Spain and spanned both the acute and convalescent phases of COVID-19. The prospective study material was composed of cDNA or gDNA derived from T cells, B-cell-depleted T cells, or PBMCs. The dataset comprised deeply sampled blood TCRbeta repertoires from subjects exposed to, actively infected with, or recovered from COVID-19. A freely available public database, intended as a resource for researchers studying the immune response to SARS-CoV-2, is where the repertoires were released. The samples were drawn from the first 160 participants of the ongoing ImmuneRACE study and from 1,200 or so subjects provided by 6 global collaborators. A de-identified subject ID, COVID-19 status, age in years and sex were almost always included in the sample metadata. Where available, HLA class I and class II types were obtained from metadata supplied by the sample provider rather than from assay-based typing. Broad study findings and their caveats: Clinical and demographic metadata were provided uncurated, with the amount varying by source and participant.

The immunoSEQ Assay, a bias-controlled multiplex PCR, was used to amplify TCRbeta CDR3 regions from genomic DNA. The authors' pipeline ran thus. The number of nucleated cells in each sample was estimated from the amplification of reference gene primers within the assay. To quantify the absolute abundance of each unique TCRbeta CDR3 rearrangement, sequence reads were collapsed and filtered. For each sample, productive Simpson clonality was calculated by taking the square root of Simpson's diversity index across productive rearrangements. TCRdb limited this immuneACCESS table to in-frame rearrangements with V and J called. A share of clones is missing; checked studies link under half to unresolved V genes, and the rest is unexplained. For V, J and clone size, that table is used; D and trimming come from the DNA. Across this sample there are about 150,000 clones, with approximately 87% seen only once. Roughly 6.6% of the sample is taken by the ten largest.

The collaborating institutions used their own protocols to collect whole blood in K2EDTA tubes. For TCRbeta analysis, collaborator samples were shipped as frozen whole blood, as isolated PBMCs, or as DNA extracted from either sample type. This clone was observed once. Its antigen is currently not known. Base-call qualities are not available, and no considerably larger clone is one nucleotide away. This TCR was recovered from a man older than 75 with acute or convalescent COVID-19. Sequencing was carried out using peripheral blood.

At the DNA level, the sequence is TGTGCCAGCAGCCTCTCCACAGGAATTAACTATGGCTACACCTTC. It specifies CASSLSTGINYGYTF. The sequence links TRBV7-9 to TRBJ1-2; the D segment could be TRBD1, given 5 matching bases. Including the terminal cysteine and phenylalanine, the CDR3 comprises 15 residues. The read is trimmed to its CDR3 DNA, 45 bases read in frame from base 1. Deletion took 5 bases off V and 1 base off J, with a span of 14 bases between the germline ends. Taken from the germline V gene (reference sequence), the CDR1 and CDR2 loops are SEHNR and FQNEAQ.